This T cell receptor (beta chain) stems from a study of molecular identifiers for immune sequencing clone quantification. About the research overall: Replicate runs used RNA from about 19,000 or 110,000 naive CD8 cells, which was split five ways into aliquots, and four of those aliquots were then sequenced.

CDR1 and CDR2 (germline): MNHEY, SVGAGI. J gave up 3 bases and V 5 bases, and 9 bases lay outside the gene matches. The CDR3 has 16 amino acids. This clonotype came up a few times. TCRdb processed the PCR reads anew with MiXCR; each CDR3 protein has one entry. The sample lists some 320,000 distinct CDR3 sequences; over 20% were seen once. The chain combines TRBV6-5 with TRBJ2-1; 8 bases align to TRBD1. Sequences were obtained from naive CD8+ T cells from blood, with Jurkat cell RNA spiked in. Subset: FACS-sorted CD8+CD4-CCR7+CD45RA+ naive T cells. The TCR sequence derives from a human donor in good health. Some libraries in this study had Jurkat cell RNA spiked in. CDR3 DNA: TGTGCCAGCAGTCCCTGGGGACAGGTCCTCTACAATGAGCAGTTCTTC. Encoded protein: CASSPWGQVLYNEQFF.